The present TCR beta chain was sequenced within a study of post-analysis software for immune sequencing data. Study-wide points: About 5 TRBV segments occurring more often in patients than controls included TRBV5-6, TRBV5-1 and TRBV20-1.

In this sample, this clonotype turned up a few times. Antigen unknown. TCR beta cDNA libraries included unique molecular identifiers. TCRdb passed the PCR reads through MiXCR, listing each CDR3 protein once. The sample includes about 620,000 distinct CDR3 sequences, around 47% seen only once; the top ten take approximately 1.7%. The CDR3 spans 15 residues. The junction had 3 bases not matched to a gene; V was cut back by 5 bases and J by 0 bases. The material sequenced was blood. The genes are TRBV12-3 or TRBV12-4 and TRBJ2-7; TRBD2 aligns across 11 bases. The origin of this receptor is a girl aged 5 to 17 with multiple sclerosis. This chain's CDR3 is CASSETSGASYEQYF. The CDR3 DNA follows: TGTGCCAGCAGTGAGACTAGCGGGGCCTCCTACGAGCAGTACTTC.